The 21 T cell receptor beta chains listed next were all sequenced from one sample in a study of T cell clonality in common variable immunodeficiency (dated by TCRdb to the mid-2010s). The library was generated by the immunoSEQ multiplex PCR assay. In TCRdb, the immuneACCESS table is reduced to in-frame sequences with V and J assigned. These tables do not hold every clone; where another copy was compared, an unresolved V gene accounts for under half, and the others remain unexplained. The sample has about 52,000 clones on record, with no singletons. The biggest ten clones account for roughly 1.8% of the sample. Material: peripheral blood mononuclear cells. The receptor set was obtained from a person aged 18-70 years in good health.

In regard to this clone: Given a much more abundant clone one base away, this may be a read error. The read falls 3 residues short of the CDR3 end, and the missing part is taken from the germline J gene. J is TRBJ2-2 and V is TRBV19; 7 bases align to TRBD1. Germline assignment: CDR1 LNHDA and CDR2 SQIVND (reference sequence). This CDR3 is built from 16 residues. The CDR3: CASRRSGTAGANVLFF. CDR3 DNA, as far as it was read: TGTGCCAGTAGAAGATCCGGGACAGCTGGGGCCAACGTG. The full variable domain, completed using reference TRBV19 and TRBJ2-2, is DGGITQSPKYLFRKEGQNVTLSCEQNLNHDAMYWYRQDPGQGLRLIYYSQIVNDFQKGDIAEGYSVSREKKESFPLTVTSAQKNPTAFYLCASRRSGTAGANVLFFGEGSRLTVL.

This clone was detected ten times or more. The CDR3 bases that were read are TGTGCCACTAAGACAATGAACCAAGAGACC. Translation gives CATKTMNQET. The entire CDR3 is CATKTMNQETQYF. The V gene is TRBV19, the J gene TRBJ2-5, with D unclear. The read stops 3 residues short of the end of the CDR3; the missing end is completed from the germline J gene. V shed 10 bases and J shed 0 bases, with 12 bases lying between them. The CDR3 runs to 13 residues. Germline CDR1 reads LNHDA; CDR2 reads SQIVND (reference sequence).

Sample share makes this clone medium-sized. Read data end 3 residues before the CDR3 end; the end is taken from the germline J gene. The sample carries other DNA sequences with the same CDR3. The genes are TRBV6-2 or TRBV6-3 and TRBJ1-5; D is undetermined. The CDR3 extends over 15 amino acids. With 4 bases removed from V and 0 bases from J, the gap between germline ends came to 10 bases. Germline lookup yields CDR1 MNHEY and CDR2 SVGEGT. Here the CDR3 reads CASSFTPDSNQPQHF. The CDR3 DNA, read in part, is TGTGCCAGCAGTTTCACACCCGATAGCAATCAGCCC.

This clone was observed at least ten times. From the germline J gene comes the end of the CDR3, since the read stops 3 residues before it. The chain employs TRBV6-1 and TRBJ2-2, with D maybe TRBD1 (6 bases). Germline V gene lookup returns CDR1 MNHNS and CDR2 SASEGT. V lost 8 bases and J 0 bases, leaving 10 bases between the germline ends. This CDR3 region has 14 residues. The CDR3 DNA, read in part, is TGTGCCAGCTGTGGACAGACGAACACCGGGGAG. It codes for CASCGQTNTGE. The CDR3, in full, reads CASCGQTNTGELFF.

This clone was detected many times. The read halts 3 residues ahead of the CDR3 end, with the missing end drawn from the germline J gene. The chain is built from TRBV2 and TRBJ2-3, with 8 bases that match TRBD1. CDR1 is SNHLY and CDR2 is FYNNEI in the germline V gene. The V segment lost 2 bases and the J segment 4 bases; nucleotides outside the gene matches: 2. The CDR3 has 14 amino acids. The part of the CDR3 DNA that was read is TGTGCCAGCAGTGAAAACAGGGGGGCAGATACG. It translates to CASSENRGADT. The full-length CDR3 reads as CASSENRGADTQYF.

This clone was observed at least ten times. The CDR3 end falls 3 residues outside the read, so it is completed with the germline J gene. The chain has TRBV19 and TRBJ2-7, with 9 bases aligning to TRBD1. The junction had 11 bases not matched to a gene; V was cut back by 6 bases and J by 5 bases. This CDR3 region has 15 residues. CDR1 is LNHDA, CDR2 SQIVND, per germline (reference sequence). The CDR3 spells CASRSAGTGLDEQYF. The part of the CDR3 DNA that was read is TGTGCCAGTAGATCCGCCGGGACAGGGTTGGACGAG.

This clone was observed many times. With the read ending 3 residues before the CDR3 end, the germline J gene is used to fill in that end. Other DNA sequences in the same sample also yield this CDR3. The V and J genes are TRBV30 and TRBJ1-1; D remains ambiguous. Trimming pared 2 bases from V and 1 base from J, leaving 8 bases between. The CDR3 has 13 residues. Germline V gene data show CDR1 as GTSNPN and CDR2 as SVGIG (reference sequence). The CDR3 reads CAWSFSGNTEAFF. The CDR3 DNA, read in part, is TGTGCCTGGAGTTTCAGTGGGAACACTGAA.

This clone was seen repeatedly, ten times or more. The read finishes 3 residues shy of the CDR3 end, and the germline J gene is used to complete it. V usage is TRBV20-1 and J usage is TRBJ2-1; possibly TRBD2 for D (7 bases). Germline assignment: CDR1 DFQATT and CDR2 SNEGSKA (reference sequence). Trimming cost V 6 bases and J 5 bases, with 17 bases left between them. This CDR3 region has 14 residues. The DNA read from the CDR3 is TGCAGTGCCACCCGGGGGGCCATCCACAATGAG. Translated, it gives CSATRGAIHNE. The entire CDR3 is CSATRGAIHNEQFF.

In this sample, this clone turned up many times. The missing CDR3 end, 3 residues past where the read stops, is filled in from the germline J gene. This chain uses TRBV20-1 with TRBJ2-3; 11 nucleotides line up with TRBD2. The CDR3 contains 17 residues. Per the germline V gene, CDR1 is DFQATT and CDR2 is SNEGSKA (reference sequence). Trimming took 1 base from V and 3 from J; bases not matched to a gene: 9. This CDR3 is CSARGHTSGRRTDTQYF. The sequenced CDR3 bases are TGCAGTGCTAGAGGCCATACTAGCGGGAGACGGACAGATACG.

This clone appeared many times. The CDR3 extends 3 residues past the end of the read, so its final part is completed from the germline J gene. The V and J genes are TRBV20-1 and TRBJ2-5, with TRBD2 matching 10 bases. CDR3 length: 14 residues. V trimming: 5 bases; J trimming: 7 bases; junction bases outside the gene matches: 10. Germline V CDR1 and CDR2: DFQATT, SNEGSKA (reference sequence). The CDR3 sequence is CSAGAGGWRGTQYF. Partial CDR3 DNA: TGCAGTGCTGGAGCGGGGGGGTGGAGAGGGACC.

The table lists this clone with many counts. CDR3: CASSLVRGNSPLHF. The DNA read from the CDR3 is TGTGCCAGCAGCTTGGTCCGGGGGAATTCACCC. The gene calls are TRBV7-2 and TRBJ1-6, with D tentatively TRBD1 (5 bases). The CDR3 extends 3 residues past the end of the read, so its final part is completed from the germline J gene. The CDR3 contains 14 residues. The germline gives CDR1 SGHTA, CDR2 FQGNSA. The V and J ends lost 3 bases and 7 bases respectively, with 10 bases between them.

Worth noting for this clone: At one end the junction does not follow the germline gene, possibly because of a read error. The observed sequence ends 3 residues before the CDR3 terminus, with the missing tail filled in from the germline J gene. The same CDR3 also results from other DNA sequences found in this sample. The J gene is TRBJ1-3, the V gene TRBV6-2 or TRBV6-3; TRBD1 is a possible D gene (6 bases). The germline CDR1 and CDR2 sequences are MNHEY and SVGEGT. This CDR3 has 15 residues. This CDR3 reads CASRGALSSGNTIYF. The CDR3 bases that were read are TGTGCCAGCAGGGGGGCCCTAAGCTCTGGAAACACA.

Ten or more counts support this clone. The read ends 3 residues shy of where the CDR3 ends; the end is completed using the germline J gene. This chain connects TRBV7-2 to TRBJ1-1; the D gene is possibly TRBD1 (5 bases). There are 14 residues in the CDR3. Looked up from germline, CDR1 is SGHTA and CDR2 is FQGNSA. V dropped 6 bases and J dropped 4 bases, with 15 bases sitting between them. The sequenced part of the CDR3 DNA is TGTGCCAGCAGGAGGGACGGGGGGAGCACTGAA. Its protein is CASRRDGGSTE. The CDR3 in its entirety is CASRRDGGSTEAFF. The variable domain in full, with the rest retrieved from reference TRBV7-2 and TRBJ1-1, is GAGVSQSPSNKVTEKGKDVELRCDPISGHTALYWYRQSLGQGLEFLIYFQGNSAPDKSGLPSDRFSAERTGGSVSTLTIQRTQQEDSAVYLCASRRDGGSTEAFFGQGTRLTVV.

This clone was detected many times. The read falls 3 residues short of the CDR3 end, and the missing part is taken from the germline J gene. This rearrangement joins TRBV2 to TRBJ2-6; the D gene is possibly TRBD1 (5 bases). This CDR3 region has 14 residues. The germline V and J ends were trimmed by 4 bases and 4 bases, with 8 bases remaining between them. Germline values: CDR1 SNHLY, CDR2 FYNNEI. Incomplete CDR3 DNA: TGTGCCAGCAGTGGGGGCAAGGGGGCCAACGTC. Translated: CASSGGKGANV. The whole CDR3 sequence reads CASSGGKGANVLTF.

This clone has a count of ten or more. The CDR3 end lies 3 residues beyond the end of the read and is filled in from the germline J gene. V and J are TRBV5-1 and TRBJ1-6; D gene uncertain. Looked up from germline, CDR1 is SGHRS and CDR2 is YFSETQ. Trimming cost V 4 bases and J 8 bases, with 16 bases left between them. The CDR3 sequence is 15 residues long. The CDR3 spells CASSAAAPGYSPLHF. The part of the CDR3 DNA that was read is TGCGCCAGCAGCGCTGCGGCTCCTGGCTATTCACCC. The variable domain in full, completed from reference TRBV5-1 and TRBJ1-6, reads KAGVTQTPRYLIKTRGQQVTLSCSPISGHRSVSWYQQTPGQGLQFLFEYFSETQRNKGNFPGRFSGRQFSNSRSEMNVSTLELGDSALYLCASSAAAPGYSPLHFGNGTRLTVT.

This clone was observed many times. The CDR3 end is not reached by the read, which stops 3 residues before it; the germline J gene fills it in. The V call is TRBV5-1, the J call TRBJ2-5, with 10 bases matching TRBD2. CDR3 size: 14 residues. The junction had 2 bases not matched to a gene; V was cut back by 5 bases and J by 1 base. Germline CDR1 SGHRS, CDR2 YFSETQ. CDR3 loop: CASRLAGFQETQYF. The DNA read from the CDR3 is TGCGCCAGCAGACTAGCGGGGTTCCAAGAGACC.

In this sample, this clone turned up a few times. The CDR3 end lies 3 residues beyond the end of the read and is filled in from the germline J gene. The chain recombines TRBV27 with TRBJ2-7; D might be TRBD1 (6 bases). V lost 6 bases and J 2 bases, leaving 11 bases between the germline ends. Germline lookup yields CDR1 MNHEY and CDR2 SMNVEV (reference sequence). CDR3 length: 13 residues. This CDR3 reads CASRETGTYEQYF. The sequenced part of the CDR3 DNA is TGTGCCAGCAGGGAAACAGGGACCTACGAG.

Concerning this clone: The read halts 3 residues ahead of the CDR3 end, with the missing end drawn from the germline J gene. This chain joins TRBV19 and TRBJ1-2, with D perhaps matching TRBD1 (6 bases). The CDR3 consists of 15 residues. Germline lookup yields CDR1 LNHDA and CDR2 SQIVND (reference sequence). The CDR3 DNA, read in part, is TGTGCCAGTAGTATAGGGCGGGGGGGCTACAATGAC. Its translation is CASSIGRGGYND. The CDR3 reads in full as CASSIGRGGYNDYTF.

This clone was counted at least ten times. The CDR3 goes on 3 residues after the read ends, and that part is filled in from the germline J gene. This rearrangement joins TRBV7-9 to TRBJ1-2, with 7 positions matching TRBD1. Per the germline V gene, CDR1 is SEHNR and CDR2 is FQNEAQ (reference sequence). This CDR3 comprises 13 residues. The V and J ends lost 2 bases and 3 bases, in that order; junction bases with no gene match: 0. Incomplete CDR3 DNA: TGTGCCAGCAGCTTAACAGGGGACTATGGC. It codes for CASSLTGDYG. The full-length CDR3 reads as CASSLTGDYGYTF. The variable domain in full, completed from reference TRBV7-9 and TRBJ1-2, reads DTGVSQNPRHKITKRGQNVTFRCDPISEHNRLYWYRQTLGQGPEFLTYFQNEAQLEKSRLLSDRFSAERPKGSFSTLEIQRTEQGDSAMYLCASSLTGDYGYTFGSGTRLTVV.

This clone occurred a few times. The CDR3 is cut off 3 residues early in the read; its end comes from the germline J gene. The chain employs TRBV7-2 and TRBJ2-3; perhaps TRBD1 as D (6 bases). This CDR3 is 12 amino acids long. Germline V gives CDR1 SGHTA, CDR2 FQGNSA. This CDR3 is CASSSSQGAQYF. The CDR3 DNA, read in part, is TGTGCCAGCAGCTCCTCACAGGGTGCG.

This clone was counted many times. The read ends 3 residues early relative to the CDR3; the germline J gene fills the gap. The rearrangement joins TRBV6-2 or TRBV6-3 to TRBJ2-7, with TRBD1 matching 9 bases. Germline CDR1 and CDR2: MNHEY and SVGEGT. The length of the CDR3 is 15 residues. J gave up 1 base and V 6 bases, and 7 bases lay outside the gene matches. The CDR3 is CASRTDRGGSYEQYF. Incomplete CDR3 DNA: TGTGCCAGCAGAACGGACAGGGGAGGTTCCTACGAG.